This TCR beta chain was documented in a study of blood T cell repertoires in COVID-19. Study information: Collection of acute and convalescent COVID-19 samples took place in the United States, Italy and Spain. Nucleic acid was either cDNA or gDNA, and it came from T cells, B-cell-depleted T cells, or PBMCs.

J was trimmed by 2 bases and V by 2 bases; bases with no gene match: 5. CDR3 length equals 15 residues. Germline CDR1 and CDR2: SGHNT and YYREEE (reference sequence). The authors' processing: By means of reference gene primer amplification, nucleated cell counts were estimated. The table came from immunoSEQ multiplex PCR; TCRdb's copy has only in-frame clones and leaves some out. V and J calls plus clone size are reproduced from that table; the DNA served to infer D and trimming. Of roughly 180,000 clones in the sample, about 88% were seen once. This chain uses TRBV5-4 with TRBJ2-3, with 7 bases identical to TRBD2. Sequencing was carried out using peripheral blood. The source is a man aged 70-80 years with active or convalescent COVID-19. The CDR3 region is CASSFFGGITDTQYF. CDR3 nucleotide sequence: TGTGCCAGCAGCTTCTTCGGGGGGATCACAGATACGCAGTATTTT.